The 20 T cell receptor beta chains below were found in one sample sequenced in a study of graft-versus-host responses after intestinal transplantation. Data came from immunoSEQ multiplex PCR; TCRdb stores just in-frame clones and leaves some out. The sample lists 43,000 or so clones; roughly 95% were seen once. The specimen comprised PBMCs, sampled about 350 days after intestinal transplant. All receptors derive from a human patient who received an intestinal transplant, so some T cells may come from the graft donor.

This chain's CDR3 is CASSRTGTFSMNTEAFF. The CDR3 coding sequence is TGTGCCAGTAGTCGGACAGGAACTTTTTCGATGAACACTGAAGCTTTCTTT. V usage is TRBV19 and J usage is TRBJ1-1; 7 nucleotides agree with TRBD1. This CDR3 comprises 17 residues. V lost 5 bases, J lost 0 bases, and 12 bases stayed unmatched. CDR1 and CDR2 (germline): LNHDA, SQIVND (reference sequence).

CDR3 in DNA: TGTGCCAGCAGGCGGGGAGACTATGGCTACACCTTC. Translating gives CASRRGDYGYTF. The chain joins TRBV6-6 to TRBJ1-2; D remains unclear. CDR3 length: 12 residues. Germline CDR1 reads MNHNY; CDR2 reads SVGAGI (reference sequence). V lost 6 bases, J lost 3 bases, and 8 bases lay in between.

The chain couples TRBV4-1 to TRBJ1-5, with D possibly being TRBD1 (5 bases). V shed 4 bases and J shed 3 bases, with 13 bases lying between them. The CDR3 sequence is 15 residues long. Germline-derived CDR1 and CDR2 are MGHRA and YSYEKL. The CDR3 loop is CASSPSPRDNQPQHF. The CDR3 bases are TGCGCCAGCAGCCCCAGCCCCAGGGACAATCAGCCCCAGCATTTT.

The chain is built from TRBV5-1 and TRBJ2-1; 9 bases match TRBD2. The V gene's germline CDR1 is SGHRS and CDR2 YFSETQ. The CDR3 contains 16 residues. Trimming took 0 bases from V and 7 from J; bases not matched to a gene: 8. The CDR3 DNA follows: TGCGCCAGCAGCTTGGAGGGCGGGAGGGCCGGGAATGAGCAGTTCTTC. This codes for CASSLEGGRAGNEQFF.

The chain carries TRBV2 and TRBJ2-3; weak D call: TRBD1 (5 bases). CDR3 length: 16 residues. Deletions cut 3 bases from V and 5 bases from J, with 18 bases between. Germline CDR1 reads SNHLY; CDR2 reads FYNNEI. In nucleotides, the CDR3 is TGTGCCAGCAGTGACTTCGGGCCTAGAGACAGAGATACGCAGTATTTT. Translating it yields CASSDFGPRDRDTQYF.

The chain joins TRBV6-5 to TRBJ2-7; 8 nucleotides agree with TRBD1. The germline V gene encodes CDR1 MNHEY and CDR2 SVGAGI. This CDR3 spans 13 amino acids. The ends lost 8 bases at V and 5 bases at J; junction bases unmatched: 8. This chain's CDR3 is CASGQQGGDEQYF. The CDR3 DNA follows: TGTGCCAGCGGCCAACAGGGGGGCGACGAGCAGTACTTC.

The sample holds one count of this clone. A read error may produce the germline difference seen at one junction end. The V and J genes are TRBV28 and TRBJ1-2, with D possibly TRBD1 on 5 matching bases. The CDR3 is made up of 15 amino acids. Germline V lookup: CDR1 MDHEN, CDR2 SYDVKM. The CDR3 region is CAGRQVQAGSYGYTF. Here the CDR3 DNA reads TGTGCCGGCAGGCAAGTACAGGCAGGGAGCTATGGCTACACCTTC.

V and J are TRBV7-9 and TRBJ1-2, with D perhaps matching TRBD1 (6 bases). The germline CDR1 and CDR2 sequences are SEHNR and FQNEAQ (reference sequence). V lost 3 bases and J lost 2, with 16 bases in between. The CDR3 is 16 amino acids. In nucleotides, the CDR3 is TGTGCCAGCAGCTTGCCTGGGGGCCAGGCCAACTATGGCTACACCTTC. This codes for CASSLPGGQANYGYTF.

The gene calls are TRBV6-5 and TRBJ1-3; D unclear. CDR3 size: 14 residues. Trimming left V 8 bases short and J 4 bases short, with 15 bases between. Germline lookup yields CDR1 MNHEY and CDR2 SVGAGI. The CDR3 DNA reads as TGTGCCAGCCATTATTCGACGAACGGAAACACCATATATTTT. As protein: CASHYSTNGNTIYF.

V and J are TRBV6-6 and TRBJ2-7; 9 bases match TRBD1. The J segment lost 2 bases and the V segment lost 6 bases, leaving 5 bases of the junction unmatched. CDR1 is MNHNY, CDR2 SVGAGI, per germline (reference sequence). The CDR3 is 14 amino acids. In DNA, the CDR3 is TGTGCCAGCAGCTTACAGGGGGCGGCCTACGAGCAGTACTTC. This encodes CASSLQGAAYEQYF.

The count of this clone is one. The chain uses TRBV6-1 and TRBJ1-2; D may be TRBD1 (6 bases). V lost 9 bases and J 8 bases, leaving 22 bases between the germline ends. CDR1 is MNHNS, CDR2 SASEGT, per germline. The CDR3 spans 14 residues. The CDR3 is CASRRVTGGGGYTF. In DNA form, the CDR3 reads TGTGCCAGTCGTCGGGTGACAGGCGGCGGAGGCTACACCTTC.

The genes are TRBV27 and TRBJ2-2, with 7 bases aligning to TRBD1. V shed 6 bases and J 6 bases; nucleotides not matched to a gene: 7. The CDR3 sequence is 14 residues long. Germline V gene data show CDR1 as MNHEY and CDR2 as SMNVEV (reference sequence). This chain's CDR3 is CASSPDRDPGELFF. CDR3 in DNA: TGTGCCAGCAGCCCCGACAGGGATCCCGGGGAGCTGTTTTTT.

The chain joins TRBV29-1 to TRBJ2-1; D ambiguous. Trimming left V 5 bases short and J 3 bases short, with 11 bases between. The CDR3 contains 13 residues. Germline CDR1 is SQVTM and CDR2 is ANQGSEA. CDR3 in amino acids: CSVLKPLYNEQFF. The CDR3, as DNA: TGCAGCGTTCTGAAACCCCTCTACAATGAGCAGTTCTTC.

The gene calls are TRBV14 and TRBJ2-1; 11 bases match TRBD2. This CDR3 is built from 15 residues. Germline loops: CDR1 SGHDN, CDR2 FVKESK. Trimming removed 2 bases from V and 10 bases from J; junction bases left unmatched: 7. The CDR3 coding sequence is TGTGCCAGCAGCCAACGGCTAGCGGGAGGAGGGGAGCAGTTCTTC. Protein: CASSQRLAGGGEQFF.

The chain links TRBV2 to TRBJ2-3, with D tentatively TRBD2 (6 bases). This CDR3 has 15 amino acids. Germline V gene lookup returns CDR1 SNHLY and CDR2 FYNNEI. The ends were cut back, 6 bases at V and 2 bases at J, with 15 bases in the middle. CDR3 bases: TGTGCCAGCAGATGGGGGGAGAGGCCCACAGATACGCAGTATTTT. This codes for CASRWGERPTDTQYF.

In its sample, this clone was seen once. V is TRBV9 and J is TRBJ2-3, with 10 positions matching TRBD2. J gave up 3 bases and V 3 bases, and 7 bases lay outside the gene matches. CDR1 is SGDLS and CDR2 is YYNGEE in the germline V gene. This CDR3 region has 16 residues. DNA for the CDR3: TGTGCCAGCAGCGGGGGGACTAGCGCAAAAACAGATACGCAGTATTTT. Translated, it gives CASSGGTSAKTDTQYF.

The chain links TRBV5-1 to TRBJ2-3, with TRBD2 matching 10 bases. The ends lost 3 bases at V and 2 bases at J; junction bases unmatched: 9. The CDR3 consists of 17 residues. Germline V gene lookup returns CDR1 SGHRS and CDR2 YFSETQ. The CDR3 sequence: CASSWGPLAGTTDTQYF. The DNA of the CDR3 is TGCGCCAGCAGCTGGGGGCCACTAGCGGGGACCACAGATACGCAGTATTTT.

This rearrangement joins TRBV4-2 to TRBJ2-5; D is perhaps TRBD1 (5 bases). The CDR3 runs 15 residues. V was trimmed by 0 bases and J by 2 bases, leaving 10 bases between them. CDR1 and CDR2 (germline): LGHNA, YNFKEQ. The CDR3 DNA reads TGTGCCAGCAGCCAAGAGGGCAGGACACAAGAGACCCAGTACTTC. It codes for CASSQEGRTQETQYF.

The chain has TRBV2 and TRBJ2-5; a possible D gene is TRBD2 (6 bases). The germline V and J ends were trimmed by 4 bases and 5 bases, with 14 bases remaining between them. The CDR3 is 14 amino acids. The germline V gene encodes CDR1 SNHLY and CDR2 FYNNEI. The CDR3 region is CASSGGGFLETQYF. CDR3 nucleotides: TGTGCCAGCAGTGGTGGGGGGTTCCTGGAGACCCAGTACTTC.

The chain employs TRBV28 and TRBJ2-3, with D unresolved. Germline V gene lookup returns CDR1 MDHEN and CDR2 SYDVKM. Deletions cut 10 bases from V and 4 bases from J, with 27 bases between. This CDR3 comprises 17 residues. The CDR3 DNA reads as TGTGCCACCAGCCGGCCCACGGCCCCGCTATTCCCAGATACGCAGTATTTT. This encodes CATSRPTAPLFPDTQYF. Variable domain in full (rest from reference TRBV28 and TRBJ2-3): DVKVTQSSRYLVKRTGEKVFLECVQDMDHENMFWYRQDPGLGLRLIYFSYDVKMKEKGDIPEGYSVSREKKERFSLILESASTNQTSMYLCATSRPTAPLFPDTQYFGPGTRLTVL.